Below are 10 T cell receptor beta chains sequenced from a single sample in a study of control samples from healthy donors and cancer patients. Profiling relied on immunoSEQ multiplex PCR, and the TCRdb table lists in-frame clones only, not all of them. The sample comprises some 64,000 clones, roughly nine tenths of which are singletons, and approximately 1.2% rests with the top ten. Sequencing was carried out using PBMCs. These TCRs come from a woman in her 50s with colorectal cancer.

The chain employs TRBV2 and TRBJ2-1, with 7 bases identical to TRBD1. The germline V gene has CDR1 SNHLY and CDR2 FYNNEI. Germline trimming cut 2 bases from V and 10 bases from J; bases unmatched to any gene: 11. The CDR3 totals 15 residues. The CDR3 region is CASSELKGASGEQFF. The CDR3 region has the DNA TGTGCCAGCAGTGAATTGAAGGGGGCTTCGGGAGAGCAGTTCTTC.

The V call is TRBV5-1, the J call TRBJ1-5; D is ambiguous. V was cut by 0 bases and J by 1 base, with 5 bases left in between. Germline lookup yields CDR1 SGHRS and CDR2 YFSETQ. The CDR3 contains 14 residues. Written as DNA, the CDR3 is TGCGCCAGCAGCTTGGGACAAAGCAATCAGCCCCAGCATTTT. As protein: CASSLGQSNQPQHF. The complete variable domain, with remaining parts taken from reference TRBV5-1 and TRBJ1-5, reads KAGVTQTPRYLIKTRGQQVTLSCSPISGHRSVSWYQQTPGQGLQFLFEYFSETQRNKGNFPGRFSGRQFSNSRSEMNVSTLELGDSALYLCASSLGQSNQPQHFGDGTRLSIL.

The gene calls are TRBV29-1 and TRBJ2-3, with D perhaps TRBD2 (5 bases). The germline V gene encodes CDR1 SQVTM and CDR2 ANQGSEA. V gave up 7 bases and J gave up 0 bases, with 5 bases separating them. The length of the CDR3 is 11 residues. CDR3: CSGTSTDTQYF. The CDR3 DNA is TGCAGCGGGACTAGCACAGATACGCAGTATTTT.

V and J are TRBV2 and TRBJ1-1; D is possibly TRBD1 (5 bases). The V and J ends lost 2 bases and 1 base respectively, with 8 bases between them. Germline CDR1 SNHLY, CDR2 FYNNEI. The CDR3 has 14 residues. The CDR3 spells CASSEWGKNTEAFF. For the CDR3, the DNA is TGTGCCAGCAGTGAATGGGGGAAGAACACTGAAGCTTTCTTT.

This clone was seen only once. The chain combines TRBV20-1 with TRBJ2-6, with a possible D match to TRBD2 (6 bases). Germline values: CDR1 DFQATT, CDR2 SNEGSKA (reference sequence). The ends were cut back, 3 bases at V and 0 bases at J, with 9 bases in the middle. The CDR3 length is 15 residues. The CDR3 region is CSASGGSSGANVLTF. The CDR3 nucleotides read TGCAGTGCTAGTGGGGGGAGCTCTGGGGCCAACGTCCTGACTTTC.

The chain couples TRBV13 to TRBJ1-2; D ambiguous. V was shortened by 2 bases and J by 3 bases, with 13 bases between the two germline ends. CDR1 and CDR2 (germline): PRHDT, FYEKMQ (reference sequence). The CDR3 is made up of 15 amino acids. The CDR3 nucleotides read TGTGCCAGCAGCTTATTGACCGGTCGGGACTATGGCTACACCTTC. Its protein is CASSLLTGRDYGYTF.

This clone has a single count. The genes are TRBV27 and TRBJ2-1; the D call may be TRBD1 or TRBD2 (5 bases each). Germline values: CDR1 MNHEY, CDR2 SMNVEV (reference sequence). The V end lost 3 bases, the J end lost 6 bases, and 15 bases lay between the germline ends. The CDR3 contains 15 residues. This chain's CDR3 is CASSFAGTHVNEQFF. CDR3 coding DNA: TGTGCCAGCAGTTTTGCCGGGACCCATGTCAATGAGCAGTTCTTC.

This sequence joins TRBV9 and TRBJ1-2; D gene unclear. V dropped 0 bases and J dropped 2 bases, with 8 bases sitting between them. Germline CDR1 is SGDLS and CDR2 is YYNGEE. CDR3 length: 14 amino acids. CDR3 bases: TGTGCCAGCAGCGTAGGTCCCTGGAACTATGGCTACACCTTC. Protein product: CASSVGPWNYGYTF.

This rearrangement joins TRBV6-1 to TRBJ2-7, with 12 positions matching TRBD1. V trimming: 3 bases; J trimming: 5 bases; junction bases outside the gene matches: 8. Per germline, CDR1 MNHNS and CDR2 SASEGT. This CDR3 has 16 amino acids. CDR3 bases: TGTGCCAGCAGTGAGACGCTGGGACAGGGGGCGGACGAGCAGTACTTC. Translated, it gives CASSETLGQGADEQYF.

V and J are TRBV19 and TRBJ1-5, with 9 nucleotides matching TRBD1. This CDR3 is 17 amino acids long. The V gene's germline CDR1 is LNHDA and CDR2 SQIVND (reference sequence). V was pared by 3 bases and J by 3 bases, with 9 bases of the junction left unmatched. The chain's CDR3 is CASSMPPGQGNNQPQHF. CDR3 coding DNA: TGTGCCAGTAGTATGCCGCCGGGACAGGGTAACAATCAGCCCCAGCATTTT.